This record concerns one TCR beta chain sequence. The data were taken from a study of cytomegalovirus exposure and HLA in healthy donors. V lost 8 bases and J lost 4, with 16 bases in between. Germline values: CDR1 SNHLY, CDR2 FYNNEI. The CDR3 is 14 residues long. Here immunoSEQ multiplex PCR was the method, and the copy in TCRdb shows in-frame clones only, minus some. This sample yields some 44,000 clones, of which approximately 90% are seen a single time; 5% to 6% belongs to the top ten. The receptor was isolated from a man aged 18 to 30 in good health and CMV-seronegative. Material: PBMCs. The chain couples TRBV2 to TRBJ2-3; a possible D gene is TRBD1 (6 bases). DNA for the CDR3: TGTGCCAGCGACCGGGACAACTCTCCAGATACGCAGTATTTT. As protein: CASDRDNSPDTQYF. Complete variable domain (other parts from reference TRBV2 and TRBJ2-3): EPEVTQTPSHQVTQMGQEVILRCVPISNHLYFYWYRQILGQKVEFLVSFYNNEISEKSEIFDDQFSVERPDGSNFTLKIRSTKLEDSAMYFCASDRDNSPDTQYFGPGTRLTVL.